Below, 27 T cell receptor beta chains from the same sample are listed, as sequenced in a study of shared clonotypes between healthy human individuals. Sequencing used immunoSEQ multiplex PCR; TCRdb keeps in-frame clones, though not all of them. The repertoire holds about 2.4 million clones, with 90% to 95% as singletons. Sequencing used naive CD4+ T cells sorted from blood. As to subset: CD45RA+ positively selected. Source of these receptors: a man aged 18 to 35 in good health.

This chain links TRBV27 with TRBJ2-7; D remains unclear. CDR3 length equals 12 residues. Looked up from germline, CDR1 is MNHEY and CDR2 is SMNVEV (reference sequence). This CDR3 reads CAKKDSHYEQYF. The CDR3 coding sequence is TGTGCGAAGAAAGACTCCCACTACGAGCAGTACTTC.

This clone was observed a single time. The chain uses TRBV27 and TRBJ2-3; the D is unclear. Germline-derived CDR1 and CDR2 are MNHEY and SMNVEV (reference sequence). V lost 3 bases and J lost 5, with 15 bases in between. This CDR3 is 15 amino acids long. The CDR3 DNA is TGTGCCAGCAGTTTTGGAAAACTTGGGATAGATACGCAGTATTTT. This gives the protein CASSFGKLGIDTQYF.

The chain employs TRBV15 and TRBJ2-1; D is unclear. The CDR3 extends over 12 amino acids. Germline CDR1 is LNHNV and CDR2 is YYDKDF (reference sequence). Between the trimmed V and J ends, which lost 0 bases and 6 bases, there was a span of 3 bases. The CDR3 DNA sequence: TGTGCCACCAGCAGAGATCCCAATGAGCAGTTCTTC. As protein: CATSRDPNEQFF.

The chain recombines TRBV7-2 with TRBJ1-2; the D gene is possibly TRBD1 (5 bases). There are 14 residues in the CDR3. Germline values: CDR1 SGHTA, CDR2 FQGNSA. Deletions cut 3 bases from V and 2 bases from J, with 10 bases between. The CDR3 DNA is TGTGCCAGCAGCTTTTTAGGGACCAACTATGGCTACACCTTC. Translation: CASSFLGTNYGYTF.

V is TRBV9 and J is TRBJ2-5; 9 bases match TRBD2. V shed 5 bases and J 8 bases; nucleotides not matched to a gene: 7. The CDR3 runs 13 residues. Germline CDR1 SGDLS, CDR2 YYNGEE. CDR3 residues: CASRGSGGGTQYF. The CDR3 region has the DNA TGTGCCAGCAGGGGTAGCGGGGGAGGAACCCAGTACTTC.

This clone was seen just once. V usage is TRBV6-1 and J usage is TRBJ1-5, with a tentative D call TRBD1 (6 bases). The CDR3 covers 17 residues. V was shortened by 2 bases and J by 5 bases, with 19 bases between the two germline ends. Looked up from germline, CDR1 is MNHNS and CDR2 is SASEGT. The CDR3 protein is CASSEHFVGAADQPQHF. In DNA form, the CDR3 reads TGTGCCAGCAGTGAACATTTCGTGGGGGCAGCGGATCAGCCCCAGCATTTT.

CDR3 in DNA: TGTGCCAGCAGCTTAAGTGGCGGGAGGGCCTACGAGCAGTACTTC. As protein: CASSLSGGRAYEQYF. The chain is built from TRBV7-9 and TRBJ2-7, with TRBD2 identical over 9 bases. Germline V gives CDR1 SEHNR, CDR2 FQNEAQ (reference sequence). The CDR3 is 15 residues long. J gave up 2 bases and V 2 bases, and 4 bases lay outside the gene matches.

On this clone: Other DNA sequences from this sample encode an identical CDR3 as well. This rearrangement joins TRBV10-3 to TRBJ1-2; tentatively, D is TRBD1 (6 bases). V was cut by 0 bases and J by 4 bases, with 9 bases left in between. The CDR3 consists of 14 residues. Per germline, CDR1 ENHRY and CDR2 SYGVKD. The CDR3 is CAISESGGAYGYTF. In DNA form, the CDR3 reads TGTGCCATCAGTGAGTCTGGGGGCGCCTATGGCTACACCTTC.

This chain joins TRBV7-2 and TRBJ2-7; a weak D match, TRBD2 (7 bases). Germline-derived CDR1 and CDR2 are SGHTA and FQGNSA. The V gene lost 1 base and the J gene lost 0 bases, with 16 bases spanning the gap. This CDR3 is built from 17 residues. This CDR3 reads CASSLGAGGLISYEQYF. CDR3 sequence (DNA): TGTGCCAGCAGCTTAGGTGCCGGGGGGCTAATCTCCTACGAGCAGTACTTC.

The chain employs TRBV10-1 and TRBJ2-1; 10 bases are a match to TRBD1. The CDR3 has 15 amino acids. Losses at the gene ends were 4 bases for V and 9 bases for J; bases not matched to a gene: 9. The germline V gene encodes CDR1 WNHNN and CDR2 SYGVQD (reference sequence). CDR3 sequence reads: CASSGSLGTGAEQFF. In DNA, the CDR3 is TGCGCCAGCAGTGGGTCGCTCGGGACAGGGGCTGAGCAGTTCTTC.

The rearrangement uses TRBV27 and TRBJ2-1; 8 nucleotides agree with TRBD1. Unmatched junction bases numbered 14, after V lost 9 bases and J lost 4 bases. Looked up from germline, CDR1 is MNHEY and CDR2 is SMNVEV (reference sequence). The CDR3 extends over 16 amino acids. CDR3 DNA sequence: TGTGCCAGTAGGCGTGCCGGGACAGGAGTTTACAATGAGCAGTTCTTC. Protein: CASRRAGTGVYNEQFF.

This rearrangement joins TRBV9 to TRBJ2-7; 7 positions match TRBD2. Germline V gene data show CDR1 as SGDLS and CDR2 as YYNGEE. The CDR3 is 13 residues long. V was pared by 4 bases and J by 4 bases, with 5 bases of the junction left unmatched. The CDR3 reads CASSREVGYEQYF. The CDR3 region has the DNA TGTGCCAGCAGCCGGGAGGTAGGATACGAGCAGTACTTC. The full variable domain, rest sourced from reference TRBV9 and TRBJ2-7, is DSGVTQTPKHLITATGQRVTLRCSPRSGDLSVYWYQQSLDQGLQFLIQYYNGEERAKGNILERFSAQQFPDLHSELNLSSLELGDSALYFCASSREVGYEQYFGPGTRLTVT.

V is TRBV7-9 and J is TRBJ2-2, with unresolved D. Trimming took off 4 bases at V and 7 bases at J, with 13 bases between the two ends. From germline, CDR1 is SEHNR and CDR2 FQNEAQ (reference sequence). The CDR3 spans 14 residues. The CDR3 sequence is CASSSTLPGGELFF. The DNA of the CDR3 is TGTGCCAGCAGCTCGACCCTCCCCGGCGGGGAGCTGTTTTTT.

The CDR3 bases are TGTGCCAGTAGTACCCGACAGGGGGCCTACAATGAGCAGTTCTTC. Amino acids: CASSTRQGAYNEQFF. The chain has TRBV19 and TRBJ2-1; TRBD1 agrees at 9 bases. The CDR3 is made up of 15 amino acids. V was clipped by 4 bases and J by 2 bases; unmatched bases: 3. Germline CDR1 LNHDA, CDR2 SQIVND (reference sequence).

The chain couples TRBV2 to TRBJ1-5, with 12 positions matching TRBD1. The CDR3 length is 17 residues. CDR1 and CDR2 (germline): SNHLY, FYNNEI. V trimming: 7 bases; J trimming: 2 bases; junction bases outside the gene matches: 9. The DNA for the CDR3 is TGTGCCAGCAATCGATGGGGACAGGGGGCCGGCAATCAGCCCCAGCATTTT. Protein sequence: CASNRWGQGAGNQPQHF.

This sequence joins TRBV19 and TRBJ2-6, with D tentatively TRBD1 (6 bases). Per germline, CDR1 LNHDA and CDR2 SQIVND (reference sequence). The CDR3 totals 17 residues. Deletions cut 0 bases from V and 4 bases from J, with 13 bases between. The CDR3: CASSIDRPGAGANVLTF. In DNA form, the CDR3 reads TGTGCCAGTAGTATAGATCGTCCAGGGGCCGGGGCCAACGTCCTGACTTTC.

The chain is built from TRBV15 and TRBJ2-7; TRBD1 or TRBD2 may be the D gene (5 bases each). V was pared by 1 base and J by 4 bases, with 11 bases between. This CDR3 has 14 amino acids. CDR1 is LNHNV, CDR2 YYDKDF, per germline (reference sequence). This chain's CDR3 is CATSRGGVGYEQYF. The CDR3 nucleotides read TGTGCCACCAGCAGAGGAGGGGTCGGTTACGAGCAGTACTTC.

V gene TRBV30 combines with J gene TRBJ1-1, with D perhaps matching TRBD1 (5 bases). V was cut by 5 bases and J by 6 bases, with 16 bases left in between. There are 13 residues in the CDR3. Germline V CDR1 and CDR2: GTSNPN, SVGIG (reference sequence). As DNA, the CDR3 is TGTGCCTGGTCACAGGCTGAATTGGCTGAAGCTTTCTTT. Protein product: CAWSQAELAEAFF.

This clone was seen just once. This chain uses TRBV19 with TRBJ2-5; 10 bases are shared with TRBD2. V lost 6 bases to trimming and J lost 4 bases; unmatched junction nucleotides: 5. The CDR3 consists of 14 residues. CDR1 is LNHDA and CDR2 is SQIVND in the germline V gene (reference sequence). Here the CDR3 reads CASRPAGGVETQYF. For the CDR3, the DNA is TGTGCCAGTAGACCAGCGGGAGGGGTAGAGACCCAGTACTTC.

The chain recombines TRBV10-3 with TRBJ1-1, with 7 bases identical to TRBD1. Germline CDR1 ENHRY, CDR2 SYGVKD. The CDR3 is 14 amino acids. J lost 9 bases, V lost 6 bases, and 13 bases had no gene match. The CDR3: CAIRGDRVVGKAFF. The CDR3 nucleotides read TGTGCCATCAGGGGTGACAGGGTGGTGGGTAAAGCTTTCTTT.

The chain employs TRBV7-9 and TRBJ2-3, with D possibly matching TRBD2 (7 bases). Trimming removed 6 bases from V and 5 bases from J, with 18 bases in between. CDR1 is SEHNR, CDR2 FQNEAQ, per germline (reference sequence). CDR3 length equals 15 residues. The CDR3: CASSVDGGRQDTQYF. Here the CDR3 DNA reads TGTGCCAGCAGTGTGGACGGGGGGCGTCAAGATACGCAGTATTTT.

The chain is built from TRBV6-1 and TRBJ2-7; D is possibly TRBD1 (6 bases). CDR1 and CDR2 (germline): MNHNS, SASEGT. V was clipped by 8 bases and J by 2 bases, with 10 bases between them. The CDR3 is 12 amino acids. The CDR3 region is CASRDNPYEQYF. For the CDR3, the DNA is TGTGCCAGCCGGGACAATCCCTACGAGCAGTACTTC.

This chain links TRBV7-2 with TRBJ2-3, with no clear D. The germline V and J ends were trimmed by 5 bases and 3 bases, with 12 bases remaining between them. The germline CDR1 and CDR2 sequences are SGHTA and FQGNSA. The CDR3 covers 14 residues. CDR3: CASSPQGKTDTQYF. In nucleotides, the CDR3 is TGTGCCAGCAGCCCCCAAGGGAAGACAGATACGCAGTATTTT.

This rearrangement joins TRBV14 to TRBJ2-7; TRBD2 aligns across 14 bases. The CDR3 has 14 amino acids. The ends lost 3 bases at V and 10 bases at J; junction bases unmatched: 5. CDR1 SGHDN and CDR2 FVKESK come from the germline V gene. This CDR3 is CASSQGTSGGRQYF. The DNA for the CDR3 is TGTGCCAGCAGCCAGGGGACTAGCGGGGGTCGACAGTACTTC.

V is TRBV4-1 and J is TRBJ2-7; the match to TRBD2 covers 7 bases. This CDR3 contains 19 residues. CDR1 is MGHRA and CDR2 is YSYEKL in the germline V gene. Trimming removed 2 bases from V and 3 bases from J; junction bases left unmatched: 19. As DNA, the CDR3 is TGCGCCAGCAGCCAACCCGAAACGCGATACGCGGGAGTGGGCTACGAGCAGTACTTC. Residues: CASSQPETRYAGVGYEQYF.

V usage is TRBV27 and J usage is TRBJ2-1; 13 bases line up with TRBD2. Trimming at V came to 5 bases and at J to 4 bases, leaving 14 bases not matched to a gene. The CDR3 runs to 19 residues. Germline loops: CDR1 MNHEY, CDR2 SMNVEV (reference sequence). This chain's CDR3 is CASSAGLAGLHSLYNEQFF. CDR3 nucleotide sequence: TGTGCCAGCAGTGCGGGACTAGCGGGACTACATAGTCTATACAATGAGCAGTTCTTC.

On this clone: This sample also contains other DNA sequences that code for the same CDR3. This rearrangement joins TRBV5-1 to TRBJ1-6; D is unresolved. This CDR3 has 14 amino acids. Germline V lookup: CDR1 SGHRS, CDR2 YFSETQ. V shed 4 bases and J shed 0 bases, with 5 bases lying between them. The CDR3 spells CASSLGSYNSPLHF. CDR3 in DNA: TGCGCCAGCAGCCTAGGCTCCTATAATTCACCCCTCCACTTT. Drawing the rest from reference TRBV5-1 and TRBJ1-6, the complete variable domain is KAGVTQTPRYLIKTRGQQVTLSCSPISGHRSVSWYQQTPGQGLQFLFEYFSETQRNKGNFPGRFSGRQFSNSRSEMNVSTLELGDSALYLCASSLGSYNSPLHFGNGTRLTVT.